This T cell receptor beta chain was documented in a study of blood T cell repertoires in COVID-19 (dated by TCRdb to 2019 to 2021). Some background on the complete study: Recovered participants in ImmuneRACE Cohort 3 were defined as having two consecutive negative NP/OP PCR tests, clearance from a healthcare professional, or resolution of symptoms. Subjects who had been exposed to COVID-19, were actively infected with it, or had recovered from it provided the deeply sampled blood TCRbeta repertoires that made up the dataset. Nearly every sample came with metadata listing a de-identified subject ID, COVID-19 status, age in years and sex. The samples were drawn from two sources: the first 160 participants of the ongoing ImmuneRACE study, and 1,254 subjects contributed by 6 global collaborators. Samples from collaborators originated in the United States, Italy and Spain and spanned both the acute and convalescent phases of COVID-19. The prospective study material was composed of cDNA or gDNA derived from T cells, B-cell-depleted T cells, or PBMCs. The repertoires were released in a freely available public database intended as a resource for research on the immune response to SARS-CoV-2. Where available, HLA class I and class II types were taken from metadata supplied by the sample provider and were not determined by assay-based typing.

Overall study outcomes, separate from this receptor: The quantity of clinical and demographic metadata differed by source and by participant and was supplied without curation.

Sequences MNHEY (CDR1) and SVGAGI (CDR2) are obtained from the germline V gene. V was cut back by 9 bases and J by 13 bases, leaving a gap of 24 bases between them. Taken from cysteine to phenylalanine, the CDR3 has 13 residues. The sequence is cut down to CDR3 DNA, 39 bases in frame from base 1. TCRbeta CDR3 regions were amplified from genomic DNA using the immunoSEQ Assay, a bias-controlled multiplex PCR. Under the source paper's analysis protocol: The number of nucleated cells in each sample was estimated from the amplification of reference gene primers within the assay. To quantify the absolute abundance of each unique TCRbeta CDR3 rearrangement, sequence reads were collapsed and filtered. For each sample, productive Simpson clonality was calculated as the square root of Simpson's diversity index across productive rearrangements. TCRdb retrieved this table from immuneACCESS and kept in-frame rearrangements only. Not all clones are present; in checked studies, unresolved V genes account for under half, and no reason is known for the remainder. D and trimming were read from the DNA, whereas the V and J calls and clone size are those reported in that table. Here the sample has 300,000 to 450,000 clones; around 87% occur a single time. The biggest ten clones account for 1.5% to 2.5% of the sample.

This clone was detected only once. The antigen it binds to is not known. Per-base qualities were not stored, and no clone one base away is much larger. In the prospective study, participants were about 18 to 89 years old, resided in 25 or so geographic areas of the United States, and were enrolled through a virtual design. In the prospective study, cohorts were assigned on the basis of participant-reported clinical history obtained from a screening survey and a study questionnaire. Each participant in the prospective study had whole blood, serum and a nasopharyngeal or oropharyngeal swab collected by mobile phlebotomists. Participants in the prospective study had the option to provide additional blood draws and questionnaires over an approximately 2-month period. Blood samples from the prospective study were shipped frozen or at room temperature prior to DNA extraction.

Sequenced input: PBMCs or T cells enriched from blood (not recorded which). The chain joins TRBV6-5 to TRBJ1-1; TRBD1 is a weak D gene call, 6 bases matching. The TCR comes from a middle-aged man in a cohort exposed to, infected with or recovered from COVID-19 (not recorded which). The nucleotide sequence reads TGTGCCAGTTCCGAACAGGGTGGGGGCCTTGGTTTCTTT. This yields the protein CASSEQGGGLGFF.